This TCR beta chain was identified in a study of blood T cell repertoires in COVID-19. How the authors handled the data: Reference gene primer amplification gave estimated nucleated cell counts. The data were produced by immunoSEQ multiplex PCR, yet TCRdb's version contains in-frame clones alone and is incomplete. V and J calls and clone size are given by that table; D and trimming were obtained from the DNA. The table records 150,000 to 200,000 clones, approximately 89% of them present only once. Input material: PBMCs or T cells enriched from blood (not recorded which). The clonotype comes from a young woman who had recovered from COVID-19.

In DNA form, the CDR3 reads TGTGCCAGCAGGAGTCGGGACAGGCCGACCGGGGAGCTGTTTTTT. This gives the protein CASRSRDRPTGELFF. The V call is TRBV5-4, the J call TRBJ2-2; 8 bases line up with TRBD1. V shed 5 bases, J shed 5 bases, and the junction held 8 bases outside the gene matches. This CDR3 is 15 amino acids long. Germline V gene lookup returns CDR1 SGHNT and CDR2 YYREEE (reference sequence). Based on the CDR3 plus reference TRBV5-4 and TRBJ2-2, the full variable domain is ETGVTQSPTHLIKTRGQQVTLRCSSQSGHNTVSWYQQALGQGPQFIFQYYREEENGRGNFPPRFSGLQFPNYSSELNVNALELDDSALYLCASRSRDRPTGELFFGEGSRLTVL.